This T cell receptor (beta chain) is drawn from a study of blood T cell repertoires in COVID-19. Study at large: The study drew acute and convalescent COVID-19 samples from the United States, Italy and Spain.

In the original workflow: Amplifying reference gene primers gave estimates of nucleated cell counts. Profiled with immunoSEQ multiplex PCR; TCRdb holds only in-frame clones, not every one. V, J and clone size were drawn from that table, and D and trimming were deduced from the DNA. The sample has roughly 120,000 clones; about 80% are singletons. The germline V and J ends were trimmed by 0 bases and 4 bases, with 13 bases remaining between them. CDR1 SGHDT and CDR2 YYEEEE come from the germline V gene. The CDR3 is made up of 16 amino acids. Sequencing input: peripheral blood. The gene calls are TRBV5-6 and TRBJ1-4; a possible D gene is TRBD1 (5 bases). The source is a woman aged 40 to 55 with acute or convalescent COVID-19. The CDR3 region is CASSLGRGNGNEKLFF. The DNA of the CDR3 is TGTGCCAGCAGCTTGGGAAGGGGCAATGGTAATGAAAAACTGTTTTTT.